The 23 T cell receptor beta chains in this list originate from one sample, sequenced in a study of cytomegalovirus exposure and HLA in healthy donors. Vbeta (60) and Jbeta (13) primers were used in the PCR. Profiled with immunoSEQ multiplex PCR; TCRdb holds only in-frame clones, not every one. Among more than 100,000 clones listed, approximately 64% were seen once. The sample was PBMCs. These receptors originate from a woman in her forties in good health and CMV-seronegative.

The chain uses TRBV10-3 and TRBJ2-7, with no clear D. Germline V CDR1 and CDR2: ENHRY, SYGVKD. Trimming cost V 8 bases and J 0 bases, with 11 bases left between them. This CDR3 has 13 residues. The CDR3 nucleotides read TGTGCCATCTCTCAGGTGACCTCCTACGAGCAGTACTTC. Its translation is CAISQVTSYEQYF.

J is TRBJ1-1 and V is TRBV28; 7 bases fit TRBD1. Germline V lookup: CDR1 MDHEN, CDR2 SYDVKM. The CDR3 has 14 residues. V shed 6 bases and J 6 bases; nucleotides not matched to a gene: 10. The CDR3: CASSPPSGGAEAFF. CDR3 sequence (DNA): TGTGCCAGCAGCCCCCCTTCAGGGGGTGCTGAAGCTTTCTTT. The variable domain in full, completed from reference TRBV28 and TRBJ1-1, reads DVKVTQSSRYLVKRTGEKVFLECVQDMDHENMFWYRQDPGLGLRLIYFSYDVKMKEKGDIPEGYSVSREKKERFSLILESASTNQTSMYLCASSPPSGGAEAFFGQGTRLTVV.

The chain links TRBV2 to TRBJ1-1; 7 nucleotides agree with TRBD1. CDR3 length: 14 residues. Germline lookup yields CDR1 SNHLY and CDR2 FYNNEI. V lost 6 bases, J lost 0 bases, and 4 bases stayed unmatched. The CDR3 DNA sequence: TGTGCCAGCAGGCCGGGACAGTTGAACACTGAAGCTTTCTTT. Amino acid sequence: CASRPGQLNTEAFF.

The V gene is TRBV9, the J gene TRBJ1-5; TRBD1 aligns across 8 bases. The CDR3 has 20 amino acids. Trimming cost V 3 bases and J 0 bases; bases outside gene matches: 17. Germline-derived CDR1 and CDR2 are SGDLS and YYNGEE. Here the CDR3 DNA reads TGTGCCAGCAGCGGAGGGGGTGAGACAGGGGCCCTCTATAGCAATCAGCCCCAGCATTTT. Encoded protein: CASSGGGETGALYSNQPQHF.

J is TRBJ1-1 and V is TRBV2; possible D gene TRBD1, 5 bases. Germline V gene data show CDR1 as SNHLY and CDR2 as FYNNEI. The CDR3 totals 11 residues. Trimming took 6 bases from V and 8 from J, leaving 10 bases between them. The CDR3 nucleotides read TGTGCCAGCAGCCCAGGGTCCGAAGCTTTCTTT. Translation: CASSPGSEAFF.

The chain links TRBV2 to TRBJ1-4; 7 bases map to TRBD1. This CDR3 is 16 amino acids long. Germline lookup yields CDR1 SNHLY and CDR2 FYNNEI. V was pared by 5 bases and J by 5 bases, with 11 bases of the junction left unmatched. This CDR3 reads CASSSGQTVGNEKLFF. Here the CDR3 DNA reads TGTGCCAGCAGTTCGGGACAGACGGTGGGCAATGAAAAACTGTTTTTT.

The V gene is TRBV27, the J gene TRBJ2-7; 8 bases match TRBD1. Germline trimming cut 8 bases from V and 2 bases from J; bases unmatched to any gene: 20. The CDR3 runs 18 residues. The V gene's germline CDR1 is MNHEY and CDR2 SMNVEV (reference sequence). The CDR3 nucleotides read TGTGCCAGCGCCACTCTAGACCGAACGGGACAGGCTACCTACGAGCAGTACTTC. This gives the protein CASATLDRTGQATYEQYF.

The chain has TRBV4-2 and TRBJ2-1; 8 nucleotides align to TRBD1. The V and J ends lost 3 bases and 9 bases, in that order; junction bases with no gene match: 13. Germline V CDR1 and CDR2: LGHNA, YNFKEQ. CDR3 length equals 16 residues. CDR3 loop: CASSHTDRGRDAEQFF. In nucleotides, the CDR3 is TGTGCCAGCAGCCATACCGACAGGGGAAGGGACGCTGAGCAGTTCTTC.

The V and J genes are TRBV4-2 and TRBJ2-7; 11 nucleotides agree with TRBD1. This CDR3 has 15 amino acids. CDR1 is LGHNA, CDR2 YNFKEQ, per germline. Germline trimming cut 4 bases from V and 5 bases from J; bases unmatched to any gene: 7. Here the CDR3 reads CASSPGTGGSHEQYF. DNA for the CDR3: TGTGCCAGCAGCCCCGGGACAGGGGGGTCCCACGAGCAGTACTTC.

V gene TRBV10-3 combines with J gene TRBJ2-2, with unresolved D. The CDR3 length is 13 residues. In germline, CDR1 is ENHRY, CDR2 SYGVKD. The V end was cut by 3 bases, the J end by 2 bases, with 4 bases between. CDR3: CAISDSNTGELFF. The CDR3 nucleotides are TGTGCCATCAGTGACAGTAACACCGGGGAGCTGTTTTTT.

In its sample, this clone was seen a few times. The genes are TRBV4-1 and TRBJ1-2; D might be TRBD1 (6 bases). Per germline, CDR1 MGHRA and CDR2 YSYEKL. The V and J ends lost 5 bases and 0 bases respectively, with 25 bases between them. CDR3 length: 19 residues. The CDR3 DNA reads as TGCGCCAGCAGCGAGGGTAGAGCCCGGGGGAGGGGGACTAACTATGGCTACACCTTC. Its protein product is CASSEGRARGRGTNYGYTF.

V is TRBV14 and J is TRBJ2-3; D might be TRBD2 (5 bases). The V and J ends lost 6 bases and 2 bases respectively, with 21 bases between them. The CDR3 covers 17 residues. The germline CDR1 and CDR2 sequences are SGHDN and FVKESK. The CDR3 loop reads CASSPGKRTVSTDTQYF. The CDR3, as DNA: TGTGCCAGCAGTCCCGGGAAACGGACCGTTTCCACAGATACGCAGTATTTT.

The V and J genes are TRBV11-2 and TRBJ1-1; D is uncertain. The CDR3 runs to 14 residues. The V end lost 1 base, the J end lost 3 bases, and 9 bases lay between the germline ends. Germline CDR1 and CDR2: SGHAT and FQNNGV. CDR3 coding DNA: TGTGCCAGCAGCTTAGGAGAGGACTACACTGAAGCTTTCTTT. This encodes CASSLGEDYTEAFF.

On this clone: Other DNA sequences in this specimen translate into the identical CDR3. This rearrangement joins TRBV5-5 to TRBJ1-2, with TRBD1 identical over 7 bases. Germline V gene data show CDR1 as SGHKS and CDR2 as YYEKEE (reference sequence). V was pared by 2 bases and J by 5 bases, with 12 bases of the junction left unmatched. The CDR3 is made up of 16 amino acids. As DNA, the CDR3 is TGTGCCAGCAGCTTAAGTCGCGATAGGGGGCTTTATGGCTACACCTTC. Translating gives CASSLSRDRGLYGYTF.

V usage is TRBV20-1 and J usage is TRBJ2-3; no firm D call. CDR1 and CDR2 (germline): DFQATT, SNEGSKA (reference sequence). CDR3 length: 11 amino acids. Trimming stripped 6 bases from V and 6 bases from J, with 10 bases between. The chain's CDR3 is CSAIHTDTQYF. The CDR3 DNA is TGCAGTGCCATCCACACGGATACGCAGTATTTT.

The V gene is TRBV28, the J gene TRBJ1-4; 7 bases align to TRBD1. Germline CDR1 is MDHEN and CDR2 is SYDVKM. The CDR3 totals 18 residues. V gave up 6 bases and J gave up 0 bases; unmatched junction bases: 13. CDR3 DNA: TGTGCCAGCAGCTCTCTTCTAGACAGGGTTACAACTAATGAAAAACTGTTTTTT. Encoded protein: CASSSLLDRVTTNEKLFF. The entire variable domain, with the rest obtained from reference TRBV28 and TRBJ1-4, is as follows: DVKVTQSSRYLVKRTGEKVFLECVQDMDHENMFWYRQDPGLGLRLIYFSYDVKMKEKGDIPEGYSVSREKKERFSLILESASTNQTSMYLCASSSLLDRVTTNEKLFFGSGTQLSVL.

The chain employs TRBV5-5 and TRBJ1-4, with TRBD1 identical over 7 bases. The V and J ends lost 2 bases and 11 bases, in that order; junction bases with no gene match: 9. The CDR3 totals 14 residues. Per the germline V gene, CDR1 is SGHKS and CDR2 is YYEKEE (reference sequence). The CDR3 coding sequence is TGTGCCAGCAGCTTAGCCCCTACAGGGGTCAAACTGTTTTTT. It is translated as CASSLAPTGVKLFF.

The V gene is TRBV28, the J gene TRBJ1-1, with 8 bases lining up with TRBD1. Germline V gives CDR1 MDHEN, CDR2 SYDVKM. Unmatched junction bases numbered 5, after V lost 5 bases and J lost 0 bases. This CDR3 contains 15 residues. The CDR3: CASSLRDRMNTEAFF. Here the CDR3 DNA reads TGTGCCAGCAGTCTCAGGGACAGGATGAACACTGAAGCTTTCTTT.

V and J are TRBV5-1 and TRBJ1-5, with 9 bases that match TRBD1. This CDR3 spans 14 amino acids. The J segment lost 4 bases and the V segment lost 4 bases, leaving 3 bases of the junction unmatched. Germline V lookup: CDR1 SGHRS, CDR2 YFSETQ. CDR3 sequence (DNA): TGCGCCAGCAGCGTGGGACAGGGTAATCAGCCCCAGCATTTT. It translates to CASSVGQGNQPQHF.

The chain is built from TRBV27 and TRBJ1-1, with 8 bases lining up with TRBD1. The CDR3 extends over 15 amino acids. After removal of 5 bases from V and 10 bases from J, the junction contained 15 bases not matched to a gene. Germline assignment: CDR1 MNHEY and CDR2 SMNVEV (reference sequence). The DNA for the CDR3 is TGTGCCAGCAGTCCCCTCCCAGGGGGCGGGGGGGGAGCTTTCTTT. This translates into CASSPLPGGGGGAFF.

The CDR3 region is CASRGGQVRGNEQYF. As DNA, the CDR3 is TGTGCCAGCAGGGGGGGACAGGTTAGGGGTAACGAGCAGTACTTC. The rearrangement joins TRBV28 to TRBJ2-7; 8 bases map to TRBD1. The germline CDR1 and CDR2 sequences are MDHEN and SYDVKM. This CDR3 spans 15 amino acids. Trimming took 6 bases from V and 5 from J; bases not matched to a gene: 12.

This clone was seen more than once but under ten times. Here the CDR3 reads CASSSPRQGVTGELFF. The CDR3 DNA is TGTGCCAGCAGCTCGCCAAGACAGGGTGTCACCGGGGAGCTGTTTTTT. The chain is built from TRBV7-8 and TRBJ2-2, with TRBD1 matching over 7 bases. Germline trimming cut 4 bases from V and 4 bases from J; bases unmatched to any gene: 9. Germline CDR1 SGHVS, CDR2 FQNEAQ. The CDR3 covers 16 residues.

This clone was picked up a small number of times. The CDR3 nucleotides are TGTGCCAGCAGCGTATGGGGGCAGGGGGACGAAAAACTGTTTTTT. It specifies CASSVWGQGDEKLFF. The rearrangement uses TRBV9 and TRBJ1-4, with 7 bases lining up with TRBD1. CDR3 length: 15 residues. The germline V gene encodes CDR1 SGDLS and CDR2 YYNGEE. The V and J ends lost 1 base and 8 bases, in that order; junction bases with no gene match: 8.